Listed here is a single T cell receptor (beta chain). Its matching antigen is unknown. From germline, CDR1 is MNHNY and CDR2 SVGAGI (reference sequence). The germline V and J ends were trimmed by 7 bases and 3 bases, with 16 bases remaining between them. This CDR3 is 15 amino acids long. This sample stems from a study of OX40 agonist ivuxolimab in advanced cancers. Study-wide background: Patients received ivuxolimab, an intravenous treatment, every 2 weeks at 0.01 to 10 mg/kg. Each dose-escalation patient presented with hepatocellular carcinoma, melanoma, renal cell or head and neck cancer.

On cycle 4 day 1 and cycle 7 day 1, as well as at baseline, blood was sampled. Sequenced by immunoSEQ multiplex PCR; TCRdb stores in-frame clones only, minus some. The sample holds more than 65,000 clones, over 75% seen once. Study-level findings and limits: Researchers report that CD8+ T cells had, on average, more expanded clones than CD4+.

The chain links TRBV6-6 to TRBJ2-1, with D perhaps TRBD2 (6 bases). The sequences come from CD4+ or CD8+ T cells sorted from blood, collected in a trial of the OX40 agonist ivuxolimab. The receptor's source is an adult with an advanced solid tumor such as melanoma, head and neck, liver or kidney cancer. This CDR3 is CASKGTGVIYNEQFF. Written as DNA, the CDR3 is TGTGCCAGCAAGGGGACGGGGGTCATCTACAATGAGCAGTTCTTC.